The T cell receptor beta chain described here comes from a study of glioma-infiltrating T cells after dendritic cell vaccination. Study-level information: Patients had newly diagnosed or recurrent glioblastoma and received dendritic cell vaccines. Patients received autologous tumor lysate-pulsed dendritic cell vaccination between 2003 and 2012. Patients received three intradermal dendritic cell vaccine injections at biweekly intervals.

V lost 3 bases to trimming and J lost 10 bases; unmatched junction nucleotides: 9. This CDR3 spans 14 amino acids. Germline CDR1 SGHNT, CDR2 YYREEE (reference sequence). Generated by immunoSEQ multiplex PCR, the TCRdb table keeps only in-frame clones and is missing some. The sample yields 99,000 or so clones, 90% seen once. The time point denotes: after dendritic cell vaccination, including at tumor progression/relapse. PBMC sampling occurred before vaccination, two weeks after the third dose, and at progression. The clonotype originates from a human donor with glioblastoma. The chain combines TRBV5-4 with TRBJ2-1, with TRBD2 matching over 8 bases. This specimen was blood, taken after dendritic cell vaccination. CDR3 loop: CASSYEAGVGEQFF. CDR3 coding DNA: TGTGCCAGCAGCTATGAAGCGGGAGTCGGAGAGCAGTTCTTC.